The T cell receptor beta chain under discussion was sequenced for a study of T cells in Graves' hyperthyroidism and ophthalmopathy (dated by TCRdb to the late 2010s). Broadly, across the study: Peripheral blood was collected at initial diagnosis, before any treatment. TCR V-J signatures able to tell the groups apart were searched for in a discovery cohort of about a hundred patients, of whom approximately 40 had Graves' ophthalmopathy and around 56 had stable Graves' hyperthyroidism. Prospective prediction of ophthalmopathy was tested in an independent validation cohort consisting of some 18 hyperthyroidism patients and more than 15 patients who later progressed to ophthalmopathy. The approximately 100 discovery patients were divided at random into training and test sets in a 7:3 ratio. In six Graves' hyperthyroidism patients, the study also compared T-cell repertoires from thyroid tissue with T-cell repertoires from blood. After sampling, hyperthyroidism patients received methimazole starting at 30 mg daily, and ophthalmopathy patients received high-dose intravenous methylprednisolone. The paper reports TCR Vbeta CDR3 sequencing of 130 to 150 peripheral blood samples: approximately 43 ophthalmopathy, under 80 hyperthyroidism and around 17 progressor patients. Study-level results and caveats: A 13 V-J signature model separated ophthalmopathy from stable hyperthyroidism, with 87.88% sensitivity and approximately 81% specificity in cross-validation and 80%/75% in testing. Sample size was not statistically predetermined, and blinding of investigators to group allocation was not performed. Blood samples also contained most of the expanded thyroid clonotypes (frequency above 0.001), which suggests that blood repertoires may reflect thyroid immune responses. In validation, the model predicted progression to ophthalmopathy with approximately 69% sensitivity and 72% to 85% specificity, a median of about 6.7 months before onset.

In the ophthalmopathy patients, disease was moderately to severely active, with a Clinical Activity Score of 3 or more, a NOSPECS grade of 4 or more, and a duration of less than 3 months. Patients with uncontrolled infections, other autoimmune diseases, pregnancy or lactation were excluded. Clinical symptoms, serum thyroxine and TRAb, thyroid ultrasound, and orbital computed tomography formed the basis for the diagnoses. PBMCs were separated from roughly 10 ml of fresh peripheral blood using Ficoll-Paque density gradient centrifugation. Trizol reagent was used to extract total RNA, and RNA quality was then checked on an Agilent 2100 Bioanalyzer. The CDR3 goes from the cysteine to the phenylalanine over 15 residues. Only the CDR3 DNA stays, 45 bases, in frame from base 1. Germline trimming: 3 bases from V, 3 bases from J; junction bases outside gene matches: 3. TCR beta CDR3 regions were amplified from RNA transcripts. A first-round RT-PCR of the TCR CDR3 used the HTBI primer set with the Qiagen OneStep RT-PCR kit. The libraries were constructed in a second round of multiplex PCR and then size-selected and purified. Paired-end sequencing of the libraries was performed with 100 bp reads on an Illumina HiSeq2000. Regarding the original processing steps: Raw data were processed with SOAPnuke, discarding reads with adapters, uncalled bases, mean Phred below 15, or no exact constant-primer or identifier match. COPE v1.2.5 was used to merge the high-quality paired reads, and each unique nucleotide sequence was defined as a clonotype. Clonotypes were aligned to IMGT TRBV, TRBD and TRBJ reference segments using MiTCR v1.1. Only V-J combinations with frequency above 0.0001, covering approximately 99% of repertoires, were analysed. The TCS score was defined as F50 (clonal expansion) divided by E x V (chaos), with BLOSUM62-based TCRdist calculated between CDR3 peptides within each V-J. Welch's t-statistics and random forest reduced approximately 520 V-J features to under 15, which were used in a naive Bayes classifier (R e1071). The public reads were run again by TCRdb, first through fastp at Q25 and then through MiXCR, and only productive beta chains were kept. All rows with the same CDR3 protein become a single entry with the most common DNA and genes. TCRdb's processing, not the authors' own work, is the source of the V and J calls. Counted in this sample were about 400,000 distinct CDR3 sequences; roughly an eighth of them appeared once. The ten biggest clones cover around 27% of the sample.

This clonotype was seen at least ten times. No antigen is known for it. Qualities for individual bases were not recorded, and no much larger clone is one base off. The chain links TRBV12-3 or TRBV12-4 with TRBJ2-1; 9 junctional bases match TRBD2. Sequences were obtained from blood. The receptor comes from a man aged 50-59 years with Graves' ophthalmopathy. The CDR3 corresponds to CASSFSGSLYNEQFF. In nucleotide form, the sequence is TGTGCCAGCAGTTTTAGCGGGAGCCTCTACAATGAGCAGTTCTTC.